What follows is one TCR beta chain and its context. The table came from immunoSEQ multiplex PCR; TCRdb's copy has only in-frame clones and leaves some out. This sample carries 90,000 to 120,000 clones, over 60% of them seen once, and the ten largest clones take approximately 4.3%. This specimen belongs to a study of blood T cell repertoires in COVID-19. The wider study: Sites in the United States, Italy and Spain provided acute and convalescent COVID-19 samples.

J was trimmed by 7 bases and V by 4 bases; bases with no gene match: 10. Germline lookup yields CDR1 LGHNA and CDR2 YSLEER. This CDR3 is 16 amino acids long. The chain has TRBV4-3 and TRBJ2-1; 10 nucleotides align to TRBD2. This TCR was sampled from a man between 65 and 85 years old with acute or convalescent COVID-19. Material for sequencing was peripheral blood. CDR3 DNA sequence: TGCGCCAGCAGCCGATCACTAGCGGGGCCTTTGAATGAGCAGTTCTTC. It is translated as CASSRSLAGPLNEQFF.